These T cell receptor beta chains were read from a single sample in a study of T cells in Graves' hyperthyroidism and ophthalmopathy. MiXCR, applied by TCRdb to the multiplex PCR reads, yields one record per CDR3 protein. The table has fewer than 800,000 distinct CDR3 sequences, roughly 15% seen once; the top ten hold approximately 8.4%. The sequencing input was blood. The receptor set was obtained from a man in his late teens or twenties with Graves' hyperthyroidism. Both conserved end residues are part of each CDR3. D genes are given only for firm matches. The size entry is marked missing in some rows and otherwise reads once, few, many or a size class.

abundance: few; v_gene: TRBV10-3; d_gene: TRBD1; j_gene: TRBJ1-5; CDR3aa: CAISRDRGTNQPQHF; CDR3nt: TGTGCCATCAGTCGGGACAGGGGGACAAATCAGCCCCAGCATTTT
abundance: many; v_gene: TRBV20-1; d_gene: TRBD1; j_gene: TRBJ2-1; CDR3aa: CSAKSGQLYNEQFF; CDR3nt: TGCAGTGCTAAATCGGGACAGCTCTACAATGAGCAGTTCTTC
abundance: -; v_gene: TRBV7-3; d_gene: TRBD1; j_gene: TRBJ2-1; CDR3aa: CASSSTGEYNEQFF; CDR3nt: TGTGCCAGCAGCTCAACAGGGGAGTACAATGAGCAGTTCTTC
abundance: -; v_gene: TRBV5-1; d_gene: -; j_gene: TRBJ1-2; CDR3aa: CASSRETGTSYGCTF; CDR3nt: TGCGCCAGCAGCCGCGAAACCGGGACAAGCTATGGCTGCACCTTC
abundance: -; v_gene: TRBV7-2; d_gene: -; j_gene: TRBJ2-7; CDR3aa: CASSPRVVGEQYF; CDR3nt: TGTGCCAGCAGCCCCCGGGTAGTTGGGGAGCAGTACTTC
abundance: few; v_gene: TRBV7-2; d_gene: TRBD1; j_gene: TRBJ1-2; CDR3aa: CASSIDRARAGYTF; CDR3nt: TGTGCCAGCAGCATTGACAGGGCTAGGGCTGGCTACACCTTC
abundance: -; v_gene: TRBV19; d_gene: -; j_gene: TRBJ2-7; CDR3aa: CASSIDGRQTYEQYF; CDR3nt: TGTGCCAGTAGTATAGACGGGCGACAGACCTACGAGCAGTACTTC
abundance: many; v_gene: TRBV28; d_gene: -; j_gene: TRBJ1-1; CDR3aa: CASTWQNTEAFF; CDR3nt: TGTGCCAGCACATGGCAGAACACTGAAGCTTTCTTT
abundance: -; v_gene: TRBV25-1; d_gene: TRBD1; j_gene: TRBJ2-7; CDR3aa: CASSDTTTGSYSYEQYF; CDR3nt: TGTGCCAGCAGTGATACCACGACAGGGTCATACTCCTACGAGCAGTACTTC
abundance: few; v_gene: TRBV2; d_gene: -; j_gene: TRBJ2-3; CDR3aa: CASSQGPTGRTDTQYF; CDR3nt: TGCGCCAGCAGTCAAGGCCCGACGGGAAGGACAGATACGCAGTATTTT
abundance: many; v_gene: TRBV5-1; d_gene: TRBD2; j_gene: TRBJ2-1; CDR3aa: CASSLGEREVYNEQFF; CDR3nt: TGCGCCAGCAGCTTGGGGGAGCGGGAGGTCTACAATGAGCAGTTCTTC
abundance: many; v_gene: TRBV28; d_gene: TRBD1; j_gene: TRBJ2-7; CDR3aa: CASSSGQGIRSYEQYF; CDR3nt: TGTGCCAGCAGTTCGGGACAGGGAATCCGCTCCTACGAGCAGTACTTC
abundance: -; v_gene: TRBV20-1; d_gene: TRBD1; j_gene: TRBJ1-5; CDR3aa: CSASSDRANQPQHF; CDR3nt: TGCAGTGCTAGCTCGGACAGGGCCAATCAGCCCCAGCATTTT
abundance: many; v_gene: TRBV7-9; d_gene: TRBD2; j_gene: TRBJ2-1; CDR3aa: CASSLVGTFSGSSYNEQFF; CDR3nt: TGTGCCAGCAGCTTAGTAGGGACGTTTAGCGGGAGCTCCTACAATGAGCAGTTCTTC
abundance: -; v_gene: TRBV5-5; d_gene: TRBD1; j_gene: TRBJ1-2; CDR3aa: CASSWGGQSNHYGYTF; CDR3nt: TGTGCCAGCAGCTGGGGGGGACAGTCGAACCACTATGGCTACACCTTC
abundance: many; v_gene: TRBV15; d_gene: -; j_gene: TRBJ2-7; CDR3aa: CATRGGTSYEQYF; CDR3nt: TGTGCCACCAGAGGGGGGACTTCCTACGAGCAGTACTTC